This T cell receptor (beta chain) came from a study of T cells in women clearing cervical HPV infection. Study in general: Controls were women whose single incident HPV16 infection cleared within 12 months without precancer or cancer.

Germline V lookup: CDR1 SGHAT, CDR2 FQDESV (reference sequence). This CDR3 region has 14 residues. General observations from the study: CIN3+ cases had significantly higher TCR repertoire richness than controls, but evenness did not differ.

On this clone: Its antigen is as yet unknown. The CDR3 extends 3 residues past the end of the read, so its final part is completed from the germline J gene.

The assay was immunoSEQ multiplex PCR, and TCRdb's table has in-frame clones only and misses some. This sample contains about 46,000 clones. HPV was found by MY09/MY11 PCR and dot-blot genotyping. The clonotype was recovered from a woman aged 18-69 years with a cervical HPV16 infection that either progressed to CIN3+ or cleared (not recorded which). Source material: blood buffy coat. The V and J genes are TRBV11-1 and TRBJ2-3, with D perhaps TRBD1 or TRBD2 (5 bases each). The CDR3 spells CASSFRGASETQYF. The part of the CDR3 DNA that was read is TGTGCCAGCAGCTTTAGAGGGGCAAGTGAGACG. Full variable domain (remainder filled in from reference TRBV11-1 and TRBJ2-3): EAEVAQSPRYKITEKSQAVAFWCDPISGHATLYWYRQILGQGPELLVQFQDESVVDDSQLPKDRFSAERLKGVDSTLKIQPAELGDSAMYLCASSFRGASETQYFGPGTRLTVL.